The rows below give T cell receptor beta chains drawn from one sample of a study of siplizumab effects on memory and regulatory T cells. This table comes from immunoSEQ multiplex PCR, and its TCRdb copy is limited to in-frame clones, with some not included. Counted here are roughly 70,000 clones, approximately 93% occurring once; the ten biggest clones make up around 5%. Input material: CD8+ T cells sorted from blood. These receptor sequences come from a human donor in good health. CDR3s include the opening cysteine and the closing phenylalanine or tryptophan. The order of the fields is V gene, D gene, clone size, CDR3 length, J gene, CDR3 protein, CDR3 DNA. D genes are given only for firm matches. Clone size is given for some rows only: seen once, a few or many times, or a class if the clone is expanded.

TRBV4-2	TRBD2	few	18	TRBJ2-1	CASSQDHFSGGRDNEQFF	TGTGCCAGCAGCCAAGATCATTTTAGCGGGGGACGTGACAATGAGCAGTTCTTC
TRBV15	.	.	13	TRBJ1-1	CATSSAMNTEAFF	TGTGCCACCAGCAGTGCGATGAACACTGAAGCTTTCTTT
TRBV29-1	.	.	12	TRBJ2-7	CSTGGPPYEQYF	TGCAGCACCGGGGGGCCCCCCTACGAGCAGTACTTC
TRBV6-5	TRBD1	.	13	TRBJ2-7	CASSYSDRVEQYF	TGTGCCAGCAGTTACTCCGACAGGGTCGAGCAGTACTTC
TRBV20-1	.	.	10	TRBJ2-3	CSARTDTQYF	TGCAGTGCTAGGACAGATACGCAGTATTTT
TRBV5-5	.	.	14	TRBJ2-7	CASSLAGTGDGEYF	TGTGCCAGCAGCCTAGCCGGGACCGGGGACGGAGAGTACTTC
TRBV5-6	TRBD1	once	16	TRBJ2-7	CASSPSPDRGRAEQYF	TGTGCCAGCAGCCCATCCCCAGACAGGGGGCGGGCCGAGCAGTACTTC
TRBV27	TRBD2	.	13	TRBJ2-5	CASSPGAGETQYF	TGTGCCAGCAGCCCGGGAGCGGGGGAGACCCAGTACTTC
TRBV6-1	.	.	11	TRBJ2-7	CASTAGYEQYF	TGTGCCAGCACCGCAGGCTACGAGCAGTACTTC
TRBV7-6	TRBD2	.	16	TRBJ2-1	CASSPMSGGSYNEQFF	TGTGCCAGCAGCCCCATGAGCGGGGGCTCCTACAATGAGCAGTTCTTC
TRBV11-2	.	.	13	TRBJ1-5	CASSPAGNQPQHF	TGTGCCAGCAGCCCGGCTGGCAATCAGCCCCAGCATTTT
TRBV5-1	.	.	14	TRBJ1-6	CASLRTIYNSPPHF	TGCGCCAGCCTCAGAACTATATATAATTCACCCCCCCACTTT
TRBV19	.	.	13	TRBJ1-1	CASSIDLGTEAFF	TGTGCCAGTAGTATAGATCTGGGCACTGAAGCTTTCTTT
TRBV27	.	.	12	TRBJ1-5	CASRAFNQPQHF	TGTGCCAGCAGGGCGTTCAATCAGCCCCAGCATTTT
TRBV11-2	.	.	16	TRBJ2-7	CASSFGVGRNSYEQYF	TGTGCCAGCAGCTTCGGAGTGGGCAGAAACTCCTACGAGCAGTACTTC
TRBV7-9	.	.	15	TRBJ1-4	CASSSVQGRNEKLFF	TGTGCCAGCAGCTCAGTACAGGGCAGAAATGAAAAACTGTTTTTT
TRBV4-1	TRBD1	.	13	TRBJ2-5	CASSPTGGETQYF	TGCGCCAGCAGCCCGACAGGGGGCGAGACCCAGTACTTC
TRBV9	TRBD1	once	15	TRBJ1-5	CASSLTGDNNQPQHF	TGTGCCAGCAGCCTAACAGGGGACAACAATCAGCCCCAGCATTTT
TRBV4-1	.	.	12	TRBJ2-7	CASSRSGSEQYF	TGCGCCAGCAGCCGCTCGGGGAGCGAGCAGTACTTC
TRBV5-8	.	.	15	TRBJ2-3	CASSLPTFYTDTQYF	TGTGCCAGCAGCTTGCCCACCTTCTACACAGATACGCAGTATTTT
TRBV7-9	.	.	16	TRBJ1-2	CASSSSSIQTTYGYTF	TGTGCCAGCAGCTCGTCGTCCATACAGACAACCTATGGCTACACCTTC
TRBV11-2	.	.	14	TRBJ2-7	CASSLDLFPYEQYF	TGTGCCAGCAGCTTAGATCTTTTTCCCTACGAGCAGTACTTC
TRBV7-9	.	.	14	TRBJ1-2	CASSFSGLGYGYTF	TGTGCCAGCAGCTTCTCCGGGTTAGGCTATGGCTACACCTTC
TRBV9	.	.	12	TRBJ1-1	CASSVDSTEAFF	TGTGCCAGCAGCGTAGATTCCACTGAAGCTTTCTTT
TRBV5-1	.	once	12	TRBJ1-2	CASSLNGDGYTF	TGCGCCAGCAGCTTGAACGGGGACGGCTACACCTTC
TRBV9	TRBD1	.	16	TRBJ1-1	CASSVVGDRGSTEAFF	TGTGCCAGCAGCGTAGTCGGGGACAGGGGGAGCACTGAAGCTTTCTTT
TRBV6-6	.	.	15	TRBJ2-7	CASSYPGTTGSEQYF	TGTGCCAGCAGTTACCCCGGGACGACGGGGTCCGAGCAGTACTTC
TRBV4-1	.	.	13	TRBJ2-7	CASSQTESYEQYF	TGCGCCAGCAGCCAGACGGAGTCCTACGAGCAGTACTTC
TRBV27	.	.	14	TRBJ1-3	CASRPLGSGNTIYF	TGTGCCAGCAGGCCCCTGGGCAGTGGAAACACCATATATTTT
TRBV6-5	TRBD2	once	15	TRBJ2-1	CASSYSSGGNNEQFF	TGTGCCAGCAGTTACTCTAGCGGGGGGAACAATGAGCAGTTCTTC
TRBV6-6	.	.	13	TRBJ2-7	CASSYDSLYEQYF	TGTGCCAGCAGTTACGACAGCCTTTACGAGCAGTACTTC
TRBV9	TRBD1	.	15	TRBJ2-2	CASSEAGTESGELFF	TGTGCCAGCAGCGAGGCCGGGACAGAGTCCGGGGAGCTGTTTTTT
TRBV29-1	.	.	14	TRBJ2-2	CSVGLSDNTGELFF	TGCAGCGTTGGGTTGTCAGACAACACCGGGGAGCTGTTTTTT
TRBV2	.	.	14	TRBJ1-1	CASSEGRGSTEAFF	TGTGCCAGCAGTGAAGGGCGGGGAAGCACTGAAGCTTTCTTT
TRBV28	.	.	14	TRBJ1-4	CASSFSLGVEKLFF	TGTGCCAGCAGTTTTAGCCTAGGGGTTGAAAAACTGTTTTTT
TRBV5-4	TRBD1	.	16	TRBJ1-1	CASSLERGATGTEAFF	TGTGCCAGCAGCTTGGAGCGGGGCGCGACAGGGACTGAAGCTTTCTTT
TRBV4-2	TRBD1	.	15	TRBJ2-7	CASSQGDSPNYEQYF	TGTGCCAGCAGCCAGGGGGACAGCCCGAACTACGAGCAGTACTTC
TRBV9	.	.	16	TRBJ1-6	CASSVGRSSYNSPLHF	TGTGCCAGCAGCGTCGGCAGAAGCTCCTATAATTCACCCCTCCACTTT
TRBV19	.	.	15	TRBJ2-7	CASSIALSSSYEQYF	TGTGCCAGTAGTATAGCCCTTTCAAGCTCCTACGAGCAGTACTTC
TRBV2	.	.	13	TRBJ2-7	CASRGLAGHEQYF	TGTGCCAGCAGGGGCCTAGCAGGCCACGAGCAGTACTTC
TRBV4-1	.	.	14	TRBJ2-3	CASRGTPRVDTQYF	TGCGCCAGCAGGGGGACTCCCCGGGTAGATACGCAGTATTTT
TRBV4-1	TRBD2	.	16	TRBJ2-1	CASSLYSGGLDSEQFF	TGCGCCAGCAGCCTCTATAGCGGGGGCCTTGACAGTGAGCAGTTCTTC
TRBV9	.	.	13	TRBJ1-6	CASSEGDNSPLHF	TGTGCCAGCAGCGAAGGGGATAATTCACCCCTCCACTTT
TRBV7-9	TRBD1	.	15	TRBJ1-1	CASLGTGELNTEAFF	TGTGCCAGCCTTGGGACAGGGGAGTTGAACACTGAAGCTTTCTTT
TRBV9	.	.	14	TRBJ1-1	CASSVHGDGTEAFF	TGTGCCAGCAGCGTACATGGTGACGGCACTGAAGCTTTCTTT
TRBV7-3	TRBD1	.	16	TRBJ1-2	CASSYIYDRASYGYTF	TGTGCCAGCAGCTATATTTATGACAGGGCATCCTATGGCTACACCTTC